This T cell receptor beta chain was sequenced for a study of cytomegalovirus exposure and HLA in healthy donors. Findings of the study overall: Previously analyzed data showed that most TCR beta V segments were productive at a frequency of about 90% or about 30%.

CDR3 size: 15 residues. V dropped 5 bases and J dropped 3; count of bases not matched to a gene: 7. Germline values: CDR1 SGHTA, CDR2 FQGTGA. 13 Jbeta primers and 60 Vbeta primers were used for the PCR. Using immunoSEQ multiplex PCR, the repertoire was profiled, and TCRdb retains in-frame clones only, with some absent. The repertoire includes 150,000 to 200,000 clones, around 75% of them detected once, and about 7.7% sits in the top ten. Points on this clone: Its antigen is undetermined.

The chain employs TRBV7-3 and TRBJ2-1, with 7 bases matching TRBD2. The clonotype originates from a woman between 35 and 50 years old in good health and CMV-seropositive. The sequencing sample was made of PBMCs. CDR3 nucleotide sequence: TGTGCCAGCAGCCCCGGGACTAACAACTACAATGAGCAGTTCTTC. It translates to CASSPGTNNYNEQFF.